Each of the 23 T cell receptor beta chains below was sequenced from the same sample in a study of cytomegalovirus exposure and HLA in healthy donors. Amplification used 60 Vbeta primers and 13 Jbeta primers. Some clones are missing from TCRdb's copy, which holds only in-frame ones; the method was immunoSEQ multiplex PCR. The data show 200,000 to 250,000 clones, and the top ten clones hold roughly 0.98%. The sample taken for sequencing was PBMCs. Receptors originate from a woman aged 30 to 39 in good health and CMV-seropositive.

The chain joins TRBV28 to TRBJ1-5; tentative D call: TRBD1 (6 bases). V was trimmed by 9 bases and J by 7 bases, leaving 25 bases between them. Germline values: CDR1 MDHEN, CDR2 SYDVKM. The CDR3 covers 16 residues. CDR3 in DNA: TGTGCCAGGTCGTGGACCGGGACAATAGAAGAACAGCCCCAGCATTTT. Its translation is CARSWTGTIEEQPQHF.

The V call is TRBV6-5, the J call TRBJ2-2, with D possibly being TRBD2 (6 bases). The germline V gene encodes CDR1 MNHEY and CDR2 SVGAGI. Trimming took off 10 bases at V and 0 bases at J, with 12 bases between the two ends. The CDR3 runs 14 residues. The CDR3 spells CAIGTPANTGELFF. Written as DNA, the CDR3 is TGTGCCATCGGGACTCCCGCGAACACCGGGGAGCTGTTTTTT.

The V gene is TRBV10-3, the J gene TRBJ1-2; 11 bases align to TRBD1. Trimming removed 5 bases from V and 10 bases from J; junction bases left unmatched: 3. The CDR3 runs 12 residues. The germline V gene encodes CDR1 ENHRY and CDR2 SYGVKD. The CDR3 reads CAISPGQGDYTF. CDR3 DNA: TGTGCCATCAGTCCGGGACAGGGGGACTACACCTTC.

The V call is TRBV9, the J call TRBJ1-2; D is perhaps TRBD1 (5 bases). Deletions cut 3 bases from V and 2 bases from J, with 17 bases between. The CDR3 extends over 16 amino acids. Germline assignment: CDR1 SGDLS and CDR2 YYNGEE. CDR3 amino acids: CASSGATPGNNYGYTF. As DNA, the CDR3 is TGTGCCAGCAGCGGAGCTACCCCAGGGAACAACTATGGCTACACCTTC.

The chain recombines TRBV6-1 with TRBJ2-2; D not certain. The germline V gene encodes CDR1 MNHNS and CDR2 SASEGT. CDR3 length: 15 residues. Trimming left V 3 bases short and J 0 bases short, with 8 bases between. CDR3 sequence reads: CASSDVRANTGELFF. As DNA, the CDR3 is TGTGCCAGCAGTGATGTCCGGGCGAACACCGGGGAGCTGTTTTTT.

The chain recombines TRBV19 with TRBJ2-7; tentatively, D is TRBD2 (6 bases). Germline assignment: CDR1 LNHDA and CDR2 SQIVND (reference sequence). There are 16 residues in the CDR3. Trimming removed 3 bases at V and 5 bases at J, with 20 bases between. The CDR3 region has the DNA TGTGCCAGTAGTATTTCCCCGCAGGGCTGGAGGGACGAGCAGTACTTC. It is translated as CASSISPQGWRDEQYF.

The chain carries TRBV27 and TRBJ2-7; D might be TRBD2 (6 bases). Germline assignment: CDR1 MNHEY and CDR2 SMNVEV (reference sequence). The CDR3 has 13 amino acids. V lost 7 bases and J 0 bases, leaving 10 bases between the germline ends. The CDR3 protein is CASNPGSSYEQYF. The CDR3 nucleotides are TGTGCCAGCAACCCCGGGAGCTCCTACGAGCAGTACTTC.

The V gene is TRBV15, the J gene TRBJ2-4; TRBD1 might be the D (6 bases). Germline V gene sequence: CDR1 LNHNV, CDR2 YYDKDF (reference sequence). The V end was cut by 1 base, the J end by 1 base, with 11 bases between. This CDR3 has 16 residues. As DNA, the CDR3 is TGTGCCACCAGCAGAGGTTTTACAGGGGCCAAAAACATTCAGTACTTC. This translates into CATSRGFTGAKNIQYF. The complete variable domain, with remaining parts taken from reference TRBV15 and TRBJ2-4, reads DAMVIQNPRYQVTQFGKPVTLSCSQTLNHNVMYWYQQKSSQAPKLLFHYYDKDFNNEADTPDNFQSRRPNTSFCFLDIRSPGLGDTAMYLCATSRGFTGAKNIQYFGAGTRLSVL.

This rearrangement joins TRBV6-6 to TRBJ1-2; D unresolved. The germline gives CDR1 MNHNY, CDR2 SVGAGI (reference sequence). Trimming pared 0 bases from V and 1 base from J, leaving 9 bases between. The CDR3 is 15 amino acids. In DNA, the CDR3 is TGTGCCAGCAGTTACTCGATCAGCGATAACTATGGCTACACCTTC. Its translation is CASSYSISDNYGYTF.

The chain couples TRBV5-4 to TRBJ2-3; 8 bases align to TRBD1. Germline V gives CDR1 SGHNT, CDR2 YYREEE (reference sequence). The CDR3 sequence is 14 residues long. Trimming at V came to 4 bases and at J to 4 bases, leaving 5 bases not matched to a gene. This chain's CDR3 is CASSGQGFPDTQYF. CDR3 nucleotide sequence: TGTGCCAGCAGCGGACAGGGTTTCCCAGATACGCAGTATTTT.

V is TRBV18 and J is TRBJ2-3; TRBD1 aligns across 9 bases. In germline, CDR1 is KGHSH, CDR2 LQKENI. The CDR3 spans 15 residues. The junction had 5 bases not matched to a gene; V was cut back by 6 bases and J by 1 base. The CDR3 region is CASSHRGRGTDTQYF. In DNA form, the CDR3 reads TGTGCCAGCTCGCACAGGGGGCGCGGCACAGATACGCAGTATTTT.

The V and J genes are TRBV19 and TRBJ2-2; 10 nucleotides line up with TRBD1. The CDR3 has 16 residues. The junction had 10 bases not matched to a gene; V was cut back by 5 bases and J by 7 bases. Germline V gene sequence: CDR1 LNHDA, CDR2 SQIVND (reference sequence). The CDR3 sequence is CASSHPGQGYIGELFF. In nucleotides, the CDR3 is TGTGCCAGTAGTCACCCGGGACAGGGGTATATCGGGGAGCTGTTTTTT.

Here the CDR3 DNA reads TGTGCCAGCAGCTTGGTTTCAGGGGGAAGTAATTCACCCCTCCACTTT. This sequence encodes CASSLVSGGSNSPLHF. The chain employs TRBV13 and TRBJ1-6; 7 nucleotides align to TRBD1. Germline V lookup: CDR1 PRHDT, CDR2 FYEKMQ (reference sequence). This CDR3 spans 16 amino acids. After removal of 3 bases from V and 6 bases from J, the junction contained 8 bases not matched to a gene.

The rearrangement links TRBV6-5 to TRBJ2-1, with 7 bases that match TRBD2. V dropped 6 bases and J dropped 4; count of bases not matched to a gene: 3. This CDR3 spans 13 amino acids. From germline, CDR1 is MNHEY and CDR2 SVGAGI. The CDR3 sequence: CASRGLGYNEQFF. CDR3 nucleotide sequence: TGTGCCAGCAGAGGACTAGGGTACAATGAGCAGTTCTTC.

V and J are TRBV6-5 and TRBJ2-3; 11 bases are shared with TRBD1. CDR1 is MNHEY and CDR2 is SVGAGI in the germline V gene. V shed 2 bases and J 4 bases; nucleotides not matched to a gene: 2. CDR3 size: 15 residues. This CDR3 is CASSYRTGGADTQYF. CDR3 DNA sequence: TGTGCCAGCAGTTACAGGACAGGGGGCGCAGATACGCAGTATTTT.

The CDR3 loop reads CSATYSYGYTF. CDR3 sequence (DNA): TGCAGTGCTACCTACTCCTATGGCTACACCTTC. The rearrangement joins TRBV20-1 to TRBJ1-2; D gene unclear. V was shortened by 4 bases and J by 4 bases, with 7 bases between the two germline ends. The CDR3 is 11 residues long. Germline loops: CDR1 DFQATT, CDR2 SNEGSKA (reference sequence).

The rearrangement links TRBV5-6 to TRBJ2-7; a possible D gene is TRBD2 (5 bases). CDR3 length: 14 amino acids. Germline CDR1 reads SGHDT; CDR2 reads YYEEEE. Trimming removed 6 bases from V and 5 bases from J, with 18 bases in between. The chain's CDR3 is CASKARPYSDEQYF. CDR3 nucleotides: TGTGCCAGCAAGGCCCGACCCTATAGCGACGAGCAGTACTTC.

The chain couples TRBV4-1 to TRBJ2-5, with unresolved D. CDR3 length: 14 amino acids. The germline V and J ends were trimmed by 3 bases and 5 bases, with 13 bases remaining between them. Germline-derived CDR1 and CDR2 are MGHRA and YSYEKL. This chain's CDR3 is CASSQFRPQETQYF. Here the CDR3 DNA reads TGCGCCAGCAGCCAGTTCAGGCCCCAGGAGACCCAGTACTTC.

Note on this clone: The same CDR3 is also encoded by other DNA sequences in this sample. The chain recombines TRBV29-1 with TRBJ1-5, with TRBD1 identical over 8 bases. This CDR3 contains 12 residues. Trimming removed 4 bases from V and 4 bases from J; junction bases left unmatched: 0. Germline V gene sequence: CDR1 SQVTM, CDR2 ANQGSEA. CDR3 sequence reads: CSVGTGNQPQHF. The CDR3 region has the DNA TGCAGCGTTGGGACAGGGAATCAGCCCCAGCATTTT.

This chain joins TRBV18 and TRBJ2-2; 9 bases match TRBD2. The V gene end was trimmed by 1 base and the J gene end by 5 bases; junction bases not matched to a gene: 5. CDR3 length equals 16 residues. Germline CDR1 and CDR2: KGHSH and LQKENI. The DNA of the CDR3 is TGTGCCAGCTCACCACTAGGACTAGCGCCTACCGGGGAGCTGTTTTTT. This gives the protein CASSPLGLAPTGELFF. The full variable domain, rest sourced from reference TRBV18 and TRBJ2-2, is NAGVMQNPRHLVRRRGQEARLRCSPMKGHSHVYWYRQLPEEGLKFMVYLQKENIIDESGMPKERFSAEFPKEGPSILRIQQVVRGDSAAYFCASSPLGLAPTGELFFGEGSRLTVL.

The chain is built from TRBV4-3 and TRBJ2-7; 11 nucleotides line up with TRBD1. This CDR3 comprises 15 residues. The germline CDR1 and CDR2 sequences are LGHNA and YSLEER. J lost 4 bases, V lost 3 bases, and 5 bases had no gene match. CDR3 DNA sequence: TGCGCCAGCAGCCAGTTCGGGACAGGGGGTTACGAGCAGTACTTC. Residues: CASSQFGTGGYEQYF.

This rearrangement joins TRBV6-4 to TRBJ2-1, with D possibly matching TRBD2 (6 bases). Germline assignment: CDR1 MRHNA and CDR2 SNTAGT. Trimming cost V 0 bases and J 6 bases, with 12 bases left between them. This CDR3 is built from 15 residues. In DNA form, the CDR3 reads TGTGCCAGCAGTGACTCGGGGGGTATTGTCAATGAGCAGTTCTTC. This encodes CASSDSGGIVNEQFF.

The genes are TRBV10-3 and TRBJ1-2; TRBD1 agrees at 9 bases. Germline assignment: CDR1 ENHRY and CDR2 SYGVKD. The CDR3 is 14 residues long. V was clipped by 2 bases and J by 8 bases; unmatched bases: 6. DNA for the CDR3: TGTGCCATCAGTGAGCCCCCGGGACAGGGAGGCTACACCTTC. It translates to CAISEPPGQGGYTF.